This T cell receptor beta chain appears in the sequencing data of a study of early T cells in non-severe SARS-CoV-2 infection (dated by TCRdb to about 2021). About the investigation overall: Because TCR sequencing was done on bulk RNA from unsorted whole blood, the alpha and beta chains could not be paired. The paper as a whole reports these results and caveats: VDJdb matching was skewed toward anti-spike CD8 responses and likely underestimated virus-specific expansions, missing private and CD4 specificities.

The study was a case-control design nested within a healthcare worker cohort in London, UK, with weekly nasopharyngeal swab PCR tests and blood sampling. Healthcare workers were enrolled in the week of the UK lockdown, from 23 to 31 March 2020, and were followed every week for up to about 15 weeks. This clonotype appeared many times. Its antigen is still unknown. The record has no base qualities; no much larger clone is one base away. The germline ends are 11 bases apart after V is trimmed by 0 bases and J by 0 bases. Spanning cysteine to phenylalanine, the CDR3 consists of 16 amino acids. Left in the record is the CDR3 DNA by itself, 48 bases read in frame from the first base. Taken from the germline V gene, the CDR1 and CDR2 loops are MNHEY and SVGEGT. Libraries were built with 5' RACE. Reads for this sample came from a NextSeq 500. To correct for sequencing error and PCR bias, the TCR library protocol tagged individual cDNA molecules with unique molecular identifiers. Both TCR alpha and beta chains were sequenced, and tight co-correlation was observed between alpha and beta sequence abundances in each sample. The authors' pipeline ran thus. V gene, J gene and CDR3 annotation of TCR sequences was performed with Decombinator V4. Expanded TCRs were defined as changing significantly between any two time points under a Poisson model with p below 0.0001. TCR abundances were normalised to the total number of TCRs sequenced in each sample and reported as counts per million. TRAV1-2 paired with TRAJ12, TRAJ20 or TRAJ33 defined MAIT TCRs, while TRAV10 paired with TRAJ18 defined iNKT TCRs. A search of VDJdb, accessed on 1 November 2021, was run for TCRs annotated to CMV, EBV and SARS-CoV-2, with TCRs annotated for multiple antigens excluded. TCRdb handled the public reads itself, with Q25 trimming in fastp and clone calling in MiXCR, and kept productive beta chains. Rows matching on CDR3 protein sequence are summarized as one entry with the most common DNA and genes. The V and J calls follow TCRdb's processing rather than the paper's. This sample gives tens of thousands of distinct CDR3 sequences in total; about 12% of them show up just once. The ten largest clones add up to 2.5% to 3.5% of the sample.

The chain is assembled from TRBV6-2 or TRBV6-3 and TRBJ1-1, with a tentative D gene TRBD1 over 6 matching bases. Sequencing input: whole blood. The receptor was derived from an adult who was a healthcare worker with PCR-confirmed SARS-CoV-2 infection or an uninfected control (not recorded which). The encoded CDR3 is CASSYSQGGLNTEAFF. The DNA reads TGTGCCAGCAGTTACTCCCAAGGGGGGTTGAACACTGAAGCTTTCTTT.